A single T cell receptor beta chain is shown here with its context. Its cognate antigen is unknown. The PCR contained 60 Vbeta and 13 Jbeta primers. Assay used: immunoSEQ multiplex PCR; TCRdb lists only in-frame clones, some missing. This sample carries around 160,000 clones, approximately 80% of them seen once, and the ten largest clones take around an eighth. This sample is drawn from a study of cytomegalovirus exposure and HLA in healthy donors. General study results and limits: Earlier findings revealed that most TCR beta V segments proved productive either about 87% or about 30% of the time.

This receptor was identified in a middle-aged man in good health and CMV-seropositive. The sample taken for sequencing was PBMCs.

The CDR3 loop is CASSPSPRQTNIQYF. CDR3 DNA: TGTGCCAGCAGCCCGAGCCCGCGACAGACGAACATTCAGTACTTC. The chain joins TRBV7-9 to TRBJ2-4; tentatively, D is TRBD1 (5 bases). V was shortened by 5 bases and J by 7 bases, with 18 bases between the two germline ends. The CDR3 is made up of 15 amino acids. Germline CDR1 and CDR2: SEHNR and FQNEAQ (reference sequence).